These 30 T cell receptor beta chains share one sample of origin, sequenced in a study of CD8 T cell repertoires and HIV-1 epitope variants. Here immunoSEQ multiplex PCR was the method, and the copy in TCRdb shows in-frame clones only, minus some. The repertoire includes some 5,000 clones, 60% to 65% of them detected once, and roughly two fifths sits in the top ten. Their antigens are not known. The sequenced sample consisted of cultured CD8+ T cells derived from PBMCs. These receptors all stem from a male donor with HIV.

The chain combines TRBV19 with TRBJ2-7; 8 bases map to TRBD1. From germline, CDR1 is LNHDA and CDR2 SQIVND (reference sequence). CDR3 length: 14 residues. The ends lost 3 bases at V and 4 bases at J; junction bases unmatched: 5. CDR3 DNA sequence: TGTGCCAGTAGTATTGGACAGGGTGGTTACGAGCAGTACTTC. Amino acid sequence: CASSIGQGGYEQYF. Full variable domain (missing parts from reference TRBV19 and TRBJ2-7): DGGITQSPKYLFRKEGQNVTLSCEQNLNHDAMYWYRQDPGQGLRLIYYSQIVNDFQKGDIAEGYSVSREKKESFPLTVTSAQKNPTAFYLCASSIGQGGYEQYFGPGTRLTVT.

This chain uses TRBV6-1 with TRBJ2-1; 12 nucleotides match TRBD2. V was clipped by 1 base and J by 8 bases; unmatched bases: 3. Germline V CDR1 and CDR2: MNHNS, SASEGT. The CDR3 is 15 residues long. The CDR3, as DNA: TGTGCCAGCAGTGAAGTTGGACTAGCGGGATATGAGCAGTTCTTC. It is translated as CASSEVGLAGYEQFF.

This clone was observed a handful of times. The chain combines TRBV9 with TRBJ2-2; the D gene is possibly TRBD2 (6 bases). The CDR3 runs 17 residues. Germline CDR1 SGDLS, CDR2 YYNGEE. The V and J ends lost 0 bases and 0 bases respectively, with 12 bases between them. The CDR3, as DNA: TGTGCCAGCAGCGTAGCTAGGGGAGGAACGAACACCGGGGAGCTGTTTTTT. Translation gives CASSVARGGTNTGELFF.

The chain links TRBV4-1 to TRBJ2-1, with TRBD1 matching 7 bases. J lost 9 bases, V lost 0 bases, and 5 bases had no gene match. CDR3 size: 14 residues. CDR1 is MGHRA, CDR2 YSYEKL, per germline. The CDR3 protein is CASSQDTGVVEQFF. The CDR3 bases are TGCGCCAGCAGCCAAGACACAGGGGTGGTTGAGCAGTTCTTC.

The rearrangement links TRBV6-5 to TRBJ2-7, with D possibly matching TRBD1 (6 bases). V was cut by 5 bases and J by 3 bases, with 14 bases left in between. Germline CDR1 MNHEY, CDR2 SVGAGI. The CDR3 spans 14 residues. The CDR3 DNA is TGTGCCAGCAGTGCTCGGGACAACGGCTACGAGCAGTACTTC. Translating gives CASSARDNGYEQYF.

The chain joins TRBV5-1 to TRBJ2-7; 9 bases agree with TRBD2. V trimming: 0 bases; J trimming: 3 bases; junction bases outside the gene matches: 7. Per germline, CDR1 SGHRS and CDR2 YFSETQ. CDR3 size: 16 residues. CDR3 loop: CASSLDGTSFFYEQYF. In DNA, the CDR3 is TGCGCCAGCAGCTTGGACGGGACTAGCTTTTTCTACGAGCAGTACTTC.

J is TRBJ2-7 and V is TRBV6-5; 8 positions agree with TRBD2. The CDR3 length is 15 residues. Germline assignment: CDR1 MNHEY and CDR2 SVGAGI. V trimming: 7 bases; J trimming: 1 base; junction bases outside the gene matches: 9. Written as DNA, the CDR3 is TGTGCCAGCAAAGCGGGGGCCTCCGGATCCTACGAGCAGTACTTC. Residues: CASKAGASGSYEQYF.

The chain links TRBV19 to TRBJ1-2, with TRBD1 identical over 10 bases. This CDR3 is 16 amino acids long. J lost 0 bases, V lost 5 bases, and 6 bases had no gene match. The germline CDR1 and CDR2 sequences are LNHDA and SQIVND (reference sequence). The CDR3 DNA sequence: TGTGCCAGTAGTGTGACAGGGGGCCAGACTAACTATGGCTACACCTTC. Translating gives CASSVTGGQTNYGYTF.

This chain uses TRBV5-8 with TRBJ2-7, with a tentative D call TRBD1 (5 bases). Germline CDR1 reads SGHTS; CDR2 reads YDEGEE. The CDR3 contains 14 residues. Trimming left V 0 bases short and J 7 bases short, with 14 bases between. The CDR3, as DNA: TGTGCCAGCAGCTTGGGACAGTACCTTCGTGAGCAGTACTTC. Translating gives CASSLGQYLREQYF.

This CDR3 reads CASTPWDRGTDTQYF. The CDR3 DNA reads TGTGCCAGCACCCCTTGGGACAGGGGGACAGATACGCAGTATTTT. The chain links TRBV28 to TRBJ2-3, with 11 bases that match TRBD1. CDR3 size: 15 residues. Germline V gene sequence: CDR1 MDHEN, CDR2 SYDVKM. V shed 7 bases and J 3 bases; nucleotides not matched to a gene: 6.

This clone was observed a few times. The V call is TRBV7-9, the J call TRBJ1-5; D is unresolved. The CDR3 loop spans 15 amino acids. Germline V gives CDR1 SEHNR, CDR2 FQNEAQ (reference sequence). The V gene lost 1 base and the J gene lost 3 bases, with 10 bases spanning the gap. The CDR3 sequence is CASSLGGRINQPQHF. In DNA, the CDR3 is TGTGCCAGCAGCTTAGGAGGGAGAATCAATCAGCCCCAGCATTTT.

The V call is TRBV9, the J call TRBJ2-7; D is perhaps TRBD2 (5 bases). V was cut by 3 bases and J by 5 bases, with 15 bases left in between. The CDR3 is made up of 14 amino acids. Germline V gene lookup returns CDR1 SGDLS and CDR2 YYNGEE. The CDR3: CASSAEGGADEQYF. In nucleotides, the CDR3 is TGTGCCAGCAGCGCCGAGGGTGGAGCGGACGAGCAGTACTTC.

V usage is TRBV5-6 and J usage is TRBJ2-5, with 8 bases fitting TRBD1. Germline V gene sequence: CDR1 SGHDT, CDR2 YYEEEE. V was pared by 3 bases and J by 4 bases, with 11 bases of the junction left unmatched. The CDR3 totals 16 residues. CDR3 DNA sequence: TGTGCCAGCAGCTGGCAGACAGGGGAACGGGGAGAGACCCAGTACTTC. Translating gives CASSWQTGERGETQYF.

V usage is TRBV6-5 and J usage is TRBJ2-7, with 9 nucleotides matching TRBD1. This CDR3 is 16 amino acids long. V gave up 1 base and J gave up 3 bases; unmatched junction bases: 7. The germline gives CDR1 MNHEY, CDR2 SVGAGI. CDR3 DNA sequence: TGTGCCAGCAGTTACTGGTCCCGGGACAGGGACTACGAGCAGTACTTC. Residues: CASSYWSRDRDYEQYF.

This clone was picked up a small number of times. The rearrangement uses TRBV5-4 and TRBJ2-3; 7 bases fit TRBD2. V was clipped by 4 bases and J by 1 base; unmatched bases: 9. The length of the CDR3 is 16 residues. Germline CDR1 and CDR2: SGHNT and YYREEE (reference sequence). In DNA, the CDR3 is TGTGCCAGCAGCGGGGGAGGGACGAGGGGCACAGATACGCAGTATTTT. As protein: CASSGGGTRGTDTQYF.

The chain uses TRBV4-1 and TRBJ1-3; no reliable D call. The CDR3 totals 17 residues. Germline V lookup: CDR1 MGHRA, CDR2 YSYEKL. Trimming stripped 0 bases from V and 3 bases from J, with 15 bases between. The CDR3, as DNA: TGCGCCAGCAGCCAAGAAGGAGAGCGGGCTTATGGAAACACCATATATTTT. It specifies CASSQEGERAYGNTIYF.

The chain combines TRBV30 with TRBJ2-2; D assignment may be TRBD1 or TRBD2 (6 bases each). V was shortened by 3 bases and J by 4 bases, with 15 bases between the two germline ends. The CDR3 loop spans 15 amino acids. The germline V gene has CDR1 GTSNPN and CDR2 SVGIG (reference sequence). Here the CDR3 reads CAWSETGAVTGELFF. The CDR3 nucleotides are TGTGCCTGGAGCGAAACGGGGGCGGTCACCGGGGAGCTGTTTTTT.

A single count supports this clone. The gene calls are TRBV6-6 and TRBJ2-1; the D gene is possibly TRBD1 (6 bases). CDR1 is MNHNY, CDR2 SVGAGI, per germline (reference sequence). Trimming shortened V by 2 bases and J by 8 bases, and 16 bases separated the two germline ends. The CDR3 is made up of 15 amino acids. CDR3: CASSYGGRGYDEQFF. The CDR3 DNA reads TGTGCCAGCAGTTACGGGGGCAGGGGTTATGATGAGCAGTTCTTC.

The chain is built from TRBV7-2 and TRBJ2-7; D is undetermined. The V gene's germline CDR1 is SGHTA and CDR2 FQGNSA. This CDR3 is 14 amino acids long. V was cut by 1 base and J by 4 bases, with 11 bases left in between. The CDR3 loop reads CASSLELGQYEQYF. CDR3 nucleotide sequence: TGTGCCAGCAGCTTAGAATTAGGGCAGTACGAGCAGTACTTC.

The rearrangement links TRBV15 to TRBJ1-2; D remains ambiguous. Germline V lookup: CDR1 LNHNV, CDR2 YYDKDF (reference sequence). There are 13 residues in the CDR3. The V gene lost 5 bases and the J gene lost 8 bases, with 15 bases spanning the gap. CDR3 nucleotide sequence: TGTGCCACCAGCCCACGATTGCTGGGCGGCTACACCTTC. It yields the protein CATSPRLLGGYTF. Drawing the rest from reference TRBV15 and TRBJ1-2, the complete variable domain is DAMVIQNPRYQVTQFGKPVTLSCSQTLNHNVMYWYQQKSSQAPKLLFHYYDKDFNNEADTPDNFQSRRPNTSFCFLDIRSPGLGDTAMYLCATSPRLLGGYTFGSGTRLTVV.

The gene calls are TRBV4-1 and TRBJ2-3; tentative D call: TRBD2 (6 bases). V lost 0 bases, J lost 2 bases, and 15 bases lay in between. This CDR3 comprises 17 residues. The germline CDR1 and CDR2 sequences are MGHRA and YSYEKL. CDR3 coding DNA: TGCGCCAGCAGCCAAGATCCCTGGGGACTCCCCACAGATACGCAGTATTTT. Protein: CASSQDPWGLPTDTQYF.

J is TRBJ2-4 and V is TRBV5-6; D unresolved. Germline loops: CDR1 SGHDT, CDR2 YYEEEE. CDR3 length: 13 residues. Trimming pared 0 bases from V and 4 bases from J, leaving 5 bases between. Written as DNA, the CDR3 is TGTGCCAGCAGCTTGGAGGAGAAAAACATTCAGTACTTC. Amino acids: CASSLEEKNIQYF.

This chain links TRBV4-3 with TRBJ1-2; possibly TRBD1 for D (6 bases). V was trimmed by 3 bases and J by 2 bases, leaving 13 bases between them. The CDR3 loop spans 15 amino acids. Germline V gives CDR1 LGHNA, CDR2 YSLEER. The CDR3 DNA follows: TGCGCCAGCAGCCAGTCGCGGGGGCTGAACTATGGCTACACCTTC. This encodes CASSQSRGLNYGYTF.

This clone was counted between two and nine times. V and J are TRBV7-9 and TRBJ2-1; 11 bases match TRBD1. Losses at the gene ends were 3 bases for V and 6 bases for J; bases not matched to a gene: 1. The CDR3 is 14 amino acids. Germline CDR1 SEHNR, CDR2 FQNEAQ (reference sequence). In DNA, the CDR3 is TGTGCCAGCAGCTTGGACAGGGGGCTCAATGAGCAGTTCTTC. It encodes CASSLDRGLNEQFF.

The chain carries TRBV27 and TRBJ2-7; unclear D gene. Germline CDR1 is MNHEY and CDR2 is SMNVEV (reference sequence). Between the trimmed V and J ends, which lost 8 bases and 2 bases, there was a span of 7 bases. This CDR3 is 11 amino acids long. Written as DNA, the CDR3 is TGTGCCAGCGTTGGACCCTACGAGCAGTACTTC. Its translation is CASVGPYEQYF.

Only one count was recorded for this clone. The gene calls are TRBV7-6 and TRBJ1-2; D perhaps matches TRBD1 (6 bases). The V gene lost 5 bases and the J gene lost 2 bases, with 12 bases spanning the gap. Germline assignment: CDR1 SGHVS and CDR2 FNYEAQ. CDR3 size: 14 residues. The CDR3 sequence: CASSARGPNYGYTF. In DNA, the CDR3 is TGTGCCAGCAGCGCCAGGGGACCCAACTATGGCTACACCTTC.

The chain carries TRBV7-8 and TRBJ2-1; maybe TRBD2 (5 bases). The CDR3 has 15 residues. Trimming pared 1 base from V and 4 bases from J, leaving 11 bases between. Germline V gene sequence: CDR1 SGHVS, CDR2 FQNEAQ. The CDR3 reads CASSLESGTYNEQFF. The CDR3 coding sequence is TGTGCCAGCAGCTTAGAGAGCGGTACTTACAATGAGCAGTTCTTC. Combining the CDR3 with reference TRBV7-8 and TRBJ2-1 gives the whole variable domain GAGVSQSPRYKVAKRGQDVALRCDPISGHVSLFWYQQALGQGPEFLTYFQNEAQLDKSGLPSDRFFAERPEGSVSTLKIQRTQQEDSAVYLCASSLESGTYNEQFFGPGTRLTVL.

The chain has TRBV6-4 and TRBJ2-7; D not resolved. CDR1 is MRHNA and CDR2 is SNTAGT in the germline V gene. CDR3 length: 12 amino acids. The V and J ends lost 7 bases and 7 bases respectively, with 14 bases between them. The CDR3 DNA reads as TGTGCCAGCACCCCTTACCCCTGGGAGCAGTACTTC. Translating gives CASTPYPWEQYF.

J is TRBJ2-2 and V is TRBV7-9; D is unclear. V was trimmed by 2 bases and J by 0 bases, leaving 4 bases between them. Germline CDR1 is SEHNR and CDR2 is FQNEAQ (reference sequence). The CDR3 spans 14 residues. This chain's CDR3 is CASSLTSNTGELFF. CDR3 in DNA: TGTGCCAGCAGCTTAACCTCGAACACCGGGGAGCTGTTTTTT.

This rearrangement joins TRBV28 to TRBJ2-4; D may be TRBD1 (6 bases). Germline V gives CDR1 MDHEN, CDR2 SYDVKM. V was clipped by 5 bases and J by 7 bases, with 15 bases between them. The CDR3 has 14 amino acids. CDR3 sequence: CASSQRTGPNIQYF. In DNA form, the CDR3 reads TGTGCCAGCAGTCAACGTACAGGGCCGAACATTCAGTACTTC.